These 22 T cell receptor beta chains were sequenced from one sample in a study of blood T cell repertoires in COVID-19. TCRdb keeps only in-frame clones here, not all; method: immunoSEQ multiplex PCR. The table records some 70,000 clones, 76% of them present only once. Input material: peripheral blood. Source of these receptors: a man aged 60 to 69 with COVID-19, enrolled during active disease.

This chain links TRBV19 with TRBJ2-1; 15 bases line up with TRBD2. The ends lost 5 bases at V and 7 bases at J; junction bases unmatched: 9. CDR3 length: 17 amino acids. Germline assignment: CDR1 LNHDA and CDR2 SQIVND (reference sequence). The DNA for the CDR3 is TGTGCCAGTAGTCCTTGGACTAGCGGGAGGGATATGAATGAGCAGTTCTTC. Its translation: CASSPWTSGRDMNEQFF.

The rearrangement uses TRBV4-1 and TRBJ1-6; TRBD1 agrees at 8 bases. The germline CDR1 and CDR2 sequences are MGHRA and YSYEKL. This CDR3 spans 17 amino acids. J lost 3 bases, V lost 3 bases, and 7 bases had no gene match. CDR3 in DNA: TGCGCCAGCAGCCAGTCCACAGGGGGAAGCTATAATTCACCCCTCCACTTT. The encoded protein is CASSQSTGGSYNSPLHF.

This chain connects TRBV2 to TRBJ2-1; 9 nucleotides line up with TRBD2. CDR1 is SNHLY and CDR2 is FYNNEI in the germline V gene. This CDR3 contains 16 residues. V lost 4 bases, J lost 3 bases, and 7 bases stayed unmatched. The CDR3: CASSVRAGGYYNEQFF. The DNA for the CDR3 is TGTGCCAGCAGTGTGCGAGCGGGAGGCTACTACAATGAGCAGTTCTTC.

The V gene is TRBV28, the J gene TRBJ1-5, with D tentatively TRBD1 (6 bases). Trimming shortened V by 5 bases and J by 5 bases, and 10 bases separated the two germline ends. Germline CDR1 and CDR2: MDHEN and SYDVKM. The CDR3 has 13 amino acids. The CDR3, as DNA: TGTGCCAGCAGTCTGGACAGTTATCAGCCCCAGCATTTT. The encoded protein is CASSLDSYQPQHF.

The chain recombines TRBV5-1 with TRBJ2-5, with 7 bases matching TRBD1. CDR3 size: 16 residues. V lost 4 bases and J lost 5; bases outside the gene matches: 14. The germline V gene encodes CDR1 SGHRS and CDR2 YFSETQ. The CDR3 bases are TGCGCCAGCAGCCAAGGGGGCGGGCTAAGCAGGGAGACCCAGTACTTC. This gives the protein CASSQGGGLSRETQYF. Variable domain in full (rest from reference TRBV5-1 and TRBJ2-5): KAGVTQTPRYLIKTRGQQVTLSCSPISGHRSVSWYQQTPGQGLQFLFEYFSETQRNKGNFPGRFSGRQFSNSRSEMNVSTLELGDSALYLCASSQGGGLSRETQYFGPGTRLLVL.

The chain carries TRBV27 and TRBJ1-2; TRBD1 agrees at 7 bases. Germline V gene lookup returns CDR1 MNHEY and CDR2 SMNVEV (reference sequence). The CDR3 is 14 residues long. Trimming took 6 bases from V and 3 from J; bases not matched to a gene: 7. This CDR3 reads CASRPQGVDYGYTF. The CDR3, as DNA: TGTGCCAGCAGACCTCAGGGGGTCGACTATGGCTACACCTTC.

The chain joins TRBV5-4 to TRBJ2-3, with 16 bases that match TRBD2. This CDR3 is 16 amino acids long. Germline-derived CDR1 and CDR2 are SGHNT and YYREEE (reference sequence). With 3 bases clipped from V and 4 bases from J, the junction kept 2 bases outside the gene matches. CDR3 loop: CASSWGTSGRADTQYF. The CDR3 nucleotides read TGTGCCAGCAGCTGGGGGACTAGCGGGAGGGCAGATACGCAGTATTTT.

In its sample, this clone was seen once. V usage is TRBV11-2 and J usage is TRBJ1-2, with 8 bases fitting TRBD1. The CDR3 loop spans 15 amino acids. CDR1 SGHAT and CDR2 FQNNGV come from the germline V gene. V gave up 5 bases and J gave up 0 bases; unmatched junction bases: 5. The CDR3 DNA sequence: TGTGCCAGCAGCCCGGGACAGGCACCTAACTATGGCTACACCTTC. Translated, it gives CASSPGQAPNYGYTF.

The V and J genes are TRBV5-1 and TRBJ2-7; 10 bases map to TRBD2. Germline CDR1 and CDR2: SGHRS and YFSETQ. V dropped 6 bases and J dropped 0; count of bases not matched to a gene: 6. CDR3 length equals 15 residues. CDR3 region: CASTLSGRSSYEQYF. CDR3 DNA sequence: TGCGCCAGCACCCTTAGCGGGAGGAGCTCCTACGAGCAGTACTTC.

This clone has ten or more counts. The chain couples TRBV2 to TRBJ1-5; possible D gene TRBD1, 6 bases. This CDR3 is 13 amino acids long. Deletions cut 4 bases from V and 7 bases from J, with 11 bases between. Germline V CDR1 and CDR2: SNHLY, FYNNEI. The CDR3 reads CASSVWGHQPQHF. Written as DNA, the CDR3 is TGTGCCAGCAGTGTATGGGGGCACCAGCCCCAGCATTTT.

The gene calls are TRBV7-9 and TRBJ2-7, with D perhaps TRBD1 (6 bases). Germline lookup yields CDR1 SEHNR and CDR2 FQNEAQ (reference sequence). Trimming took 1 base from V and 3 from J, leaving 10 bases between them. This CDR3 has 14 residues. The CDR3 nucleotides are TGTGCCAGCAGCTTAGAGGACAGCGTCTACGAGCAGTACTTC. As protein: CASSLEDSVYEQYF.

The J gene is TRBJ2-5, the V gene TRBV10-2; possibly TRBD1 for D (6 bases). Germline CDR1 reads WSHSY; CDR2 reads SAAADI. Between the trimmed V and J ends, which lost 6 bases and 1 base, there was a span of 9 bases. The CDR3 covers 13 residues. The CDR3 DNA is TGCGCCAGCAGAAGGGGGTCCCAAGAGACCCAGTACTTC. Protein: CASRRGSQETQYF.

This clone was recorded a few times. This chain links TRBV19 with TRBJ1-1; possible D gene TRBD1, 5 bases. Germline loops: CDR1 LNHDA, CDR2 SQIVND (reference sequence). Trimming removed 5 bases from V and 4 bases from J, with 14 bases in between. The CDR3 spans 14 residues. CDR3 region: CASSAAGKSTEAFF. DNA for the CDR3: TGTGCCAGTAGTGCAGCAGGGAAAAGCACTGAAGCTTTCTTT.

This clone has more than one count but fewer than ten. This rearrangement joins TRBV6-5 to TRBJ2-7; TRBD2 aligns across 12 bases. V shed 2 bases, J shed 2 bases, and the junction held 1 base outside the gene matches. Germline V gives CDR1 MNHEY, CDR2 SVGAGI. This CDR3 is built from 15 residues. The CDR3 sequence: CASSYGLAGTYEQYF. In DNA, the CDR3 is TGTGCCAGCAGTTACGGACTAGCGGGAACCTACGAGCAGTACTTC.

The V and J genes are TRBV24-1 and TRBJ2-1, with 7 bases lining up with TRBD2. CDR1 and CDR2 (germline): KGHDR, SFDVKD. CDR3 length: 16 residues. The ends lost 4 bases at V and 5 bases at J; junction bases unmatched: 10. The CDR3: CATSDYLAEGNNEQFF. Here the CDR3 DNA reads TGTGCCACCAGTGACTATCTAGCGGAGGGAAACAATGAGCAGTTCTTC.

The chain links TRBV2 to TRBJ1-2; D gene ambiguous. This CDR3 is built from 12 residues. V lost 4 bases and J 5 bases, leaving 8 bases between the germline ends. The germline gives CDR1 SNHLY, CDR2 FYNNEI. The CDR3 DNA follows: TGTGCCAGCAGTGGTGGCAGATATGGCTACACCTTC. Translation: CASSGGRYGYTF. The whole variable domain, remainder taken from reference TRBV2 and TRBJ1-2, is EPEVTQTPSHQVTQMGQEVILRCVPISNHLYFYWYRQILGQKVEFLVSFYNNEISEKSEIFDDQFSVERPDGSNFTLKIRSTKLEDSAMYFCASSGGRYGYTFGSGTRLTVV.

This clone was observed a single time. V is TRBV7-9 and J is TRBJ1-2; 10 bases are shared with TRBD1. With V trimmed by 5 bases and J by 6 bases, 9 bases remained unmatched. CDR1 is SEHNR, CDR2 FQNEAQ, per germline (reference sequence). The CDR3 covers 15 residues. The CDR3 DNA sequence: TGTGCCAGCAGCACACACCGACAGGGGGCGCATGGCTACACCTTC. Translated: CASSTHRQGAHGYTF.

The rearrangement joins TRBV10-3 to TRBJ1-2, with 11 bases matching TRBD1. Trimming took 10 bases from V and 6 from J; bases not matched to a gene: 10. CDR1 and CDR2 (germline): ENHRY, SYGVKD. The CDR3 is 14 residues long. The CDR3, as DNA: TGTGCCACCCTCCGGACAGGGGGCGCGGATGGCTACACCTTC. It yields the protein CATLRTGGADGYTF.

The rearrangement joins TRBV10-1 to TRBJ2-3, with D unclear. The CDR3 covers 12 residues. V lost 11 bases and J lost 1, with 10 bases in between. Germline V gene lookup returns CDR1 WNHNN and CDR2 SYGVQD (reference sequence). The CDR3 is CAGRGGTDTQYF. The DNA for the CDR3 is TGCGCCGGCCGTGGAGGCACAGATACGCAGTATTTT.

This rearrangement joins TRBV4-2 to TRBJ2-7; 7 bases line up with TRBD1. This CDR3 spans 15 amino acids. Trimming took 5 bases from V and 2 from J; bases not matched to a gene: 9. Looked up from germline, CDR1 is LGHNA and CDR2 is YNFKEQ. CDR3 in amino acids: CASSDTGEAAYEQYF. The CDR3 nucleotides are TGTGCCAGCAGCGACACAGGGGAAGCTGCCTACGAGCAGTACTTC.

This chain connects TRBV6-5 to TRBJ2-7; 7 bases are a match to TRBD1. The CDR3 is 15 residues long. V lost 7 bases to trimming and J lost 2 bases; unmatched junction nucleotides: 11. From germline, CDR1 is MNHEY and CDR2 SVGAGI. For the CDR3, the DNA is TGTGCCAGCACCAATTCCAGGGGGAGAGCCTACGAGCAGTACTTC. This encodes CASTNSRGRAYEQYF.

The J gene is TRBJ2-3, the V gene TRBV19; TRBD2 matches at 8 bases. In germline, CDR1 is LNHDA, CDR2 SQIVND (reference sequence). V shed 6 bases, J shed 0 bases, and the junction held 2 bases outside the gene matches. This CDR3 contains 14 residues. The CDR3 loop is CASRTSESTDTQYF. The CDR3 nucleotides read TGTGCCAGTAGGACTAGCGAAAGCACAGATACGCAGTATTTT. The whole variable domain, remainder taken from reference TRBV19 and TRBJ2-3, is DGGITQSPKYLFRKEGQNVTLSCEQNLNHDAMYWYRQDPGQGLRLIYYSQIVNDFQKGDIAEGYSVSREKKESFPLTVTSAQKNPTAFYLCASRTSESTDTQYFGPGTRLTVL.